This TCR beta chain emerged from a study of CD8 T cells in Susac syndrome. The overall study: Clinical remission applied to fewer than ten sequenced Susac syndrome patients, and more than five had active disease.

The study's findings and limits: Across the total CD8+ repertoires, about 15 Susac-specific public clones were detected, and across the CD8+ TEMRA repertoires, four or five such clones were detected.

As to this clonotype: The target antigen is unknown.

The authors negatively isolated CD8+ and CD4+ T cells and FACS-enriched TEMRA cells. The RNA input was about 0.5 to 1 ug, and it was reverse transcribed with random hexamers. TCRdb processed the immunoSEQ multiplex PCR reads anew with MiXCR; each CDR3 protein has one entry. The table records about 83,000 distinct CDR3 sequences, about 96% of them present only once. This receptor was obtained from a human donor with Susac syndrome. Material for sequencing was CD8+ T cells from PBMCs.

CDR3 protein: CAWSAGGKVYEQYF. The CDR3 DNA follows: TGTGCCTGGAGTGCTGGGGGCAAGGTGTACGAGCAGTACTTC. The rearrangement joins TRBV30 to TRBJ2-7; a possible D gene is TRBD1 (6 bases). The CDR3 is made up of 14 amino acids. Trimming removed 1 base from V and 4 bases from J, with 14 bases in between. Germline values: CDR1 GTSNPN, CDR2 SVGIG (reference sequence).